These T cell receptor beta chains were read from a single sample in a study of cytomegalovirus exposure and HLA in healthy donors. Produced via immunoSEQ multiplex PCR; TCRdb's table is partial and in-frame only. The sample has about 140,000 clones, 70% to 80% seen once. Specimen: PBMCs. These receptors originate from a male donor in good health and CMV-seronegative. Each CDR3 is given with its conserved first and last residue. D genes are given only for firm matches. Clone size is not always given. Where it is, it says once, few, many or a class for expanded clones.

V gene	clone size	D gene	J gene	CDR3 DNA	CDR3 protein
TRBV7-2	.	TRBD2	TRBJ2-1	TGTGCCAGCAGCTTACAGGGAGCGGGGAATGAGCAGTTCTTC	CASSLQGAGNEQFF
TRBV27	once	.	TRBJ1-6	TGTGCCAGCAGTCGGGAGGGGGGCTCCTATAATTCACCCCTCCACTTT	CASSREGGSYNSPLHF
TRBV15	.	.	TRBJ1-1	TGTGCCACCTCCTGGAGGAAATCGGGAAGCACTGAAGCTTTCTTT	CATSWRKSGSTEAFF
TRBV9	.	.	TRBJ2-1	TGTGCCAGCAGCGGAACGGGGGGCCCCTCACCCAATGAGCAGTTCTTC	CASSGTGGPSPNEQFF
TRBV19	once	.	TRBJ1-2	TGTGCCAGTAGTATCGAAGGGACACTGAGAAACTATGGCTACACCTTC	CASSIEGTLRNYGYTF
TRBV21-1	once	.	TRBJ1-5	TGTGCCAGCAGCAATGATCAGGGGGCTTTTAGCAATCAGCCCCAGCATTTT	CASSNDQGAFSNQPQHF
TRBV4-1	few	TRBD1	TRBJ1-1	TGCGCCAGCAGCCAAGATCCACAGGGGGTTGAAGCTTTCTTT	CASSQDPQGVEAFF
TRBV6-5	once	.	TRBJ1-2	TGTGCCAGCAGTTACCGGCAGGGCCACGGCTACACCTTC	CASSYRQGHGYTF
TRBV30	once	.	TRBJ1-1	TGTGCCTGGAGGGGGGGAATCGAAGCTTTCTTT	CAWRGGIEAFF
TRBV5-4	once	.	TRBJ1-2	TGTGCCAGCAGCTTGGAATTGAGGTACACCTTC	CASSLELRYTF
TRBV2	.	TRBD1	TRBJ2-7	TGTGCCAGCAGCTCGAATAGGGGACAGGGCCACGAGCAGTACTTC	CASSSNRGQGHEQYF
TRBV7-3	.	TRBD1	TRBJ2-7	TGTGCCAGCAGCGAAAACAGGGGGAGGGAGCAGTACTTC	CASSENRGREQYF
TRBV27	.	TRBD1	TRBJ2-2	TGTGCCAGCAGAAGACAGGGTGTGGGGGAGCTGTTTTTT	CASRRQGVGELFF
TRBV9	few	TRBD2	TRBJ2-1	TGTGCCAGCAGCGTAGCGGCTAGCGGGGTGGGAGAGCAGTTCTTC	CASSVAASGVGEQFF
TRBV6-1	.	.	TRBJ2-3	TGTGCCAGCCGGGACTTCACAGATACGCAGTATTTT	CASRDFTDTQYF
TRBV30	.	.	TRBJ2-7	TGTGCCTGGAGTGTACGGGGTGGTGGACCCGGGATAGACGAGCAGTACTTC	CAWSVRGGGPGIDEQYF